This TCR beta chain was recorded in a study of Ad26.COV2.S vaccination and SARS-CoV-2 variants (dated by TCRdb to the early 2020s). General notes on the study: Donors in the vaccine arm were drawn from COV1001, a phase I-IIa trial of Ad26.COV2.S in healthy adults that was multicentre, randomized, double-blind and placebo-controlled. Investigators did not know the trial group allocation while performing experiments and assessing outcomes. Sequencing of the TCRbeta repertoire served to evaluate the specificity and breadth of SARS-CoV-2-reactive T cell receptors following Ad26.COV2.S vaccination. Ad26.COV2.S was administered intramuscularly at 5 x 10^10 or 1 x 10^11 viral particles, either as a single shot or as two shots given 56 days apart. Trial participants were randomized into five groups of five: low-dose or high-dose Ad26.COV2.S given once or twice, or placebo on both occasions. The TCR-sequenced set comprised about 32 samples: approximately 19 Ad26.COV2.S vaccine recipients, 5 placebo recipients and 8 SARS-CoV-2 convalescent individuals.

CDR1 KGHSH and CDR2 LQKENI were looked up in the germline V gene. Including cysteine and phenylalanine, the CDR3 has 14 amino acids. Only CDR3 DNA is held: 42 bases, read in frame from base 1. A distance of 15 bases separates the germline ends of V and J, which lose 6 bases and 3 bases respectively. On this clone itself: Its antigen specificity is not known. Per-base quality was not reported, and no clone a single base away is much larger than it.

The treatment or condition label, as the study defines it: around 19 received Ad26.COV2.S at low or high dose, single or two shots; five or six received placebo; per-sample allocation not given. Repertoires of vaccine and placebo recipients were sequenced from samples taken on day 63 after the first injection. Between 29 July and 7 August 2020, Cohort 1b enrolled 25 adults aged 18-55 years at one site in Boston, USA. Ad26.COV2.S was a replication-incompetent adenovirus type 26 vector that expressed a prefusion-stabilized SARS-CoV-2 spike protein derived from the original Wuhan strain. TCRbeta CDR3 regions were sequenced with the immunoSEQ Assay. After extraction, genomic DNA underwent amplification by bias-controlled multiplex PCR, followed by high-throughput sequencing. In the source study's methods: To quantify the absolute abundance of every unique TCRbeta CDR3 region, sequences were collapsed and filtered. Usable DNA was measured by amplifying reference genes present in all nucleated cells, and TCRbeta template counts were normalized to that usable DNA to estimate T cell fraction. Repertoire TCRs were annotated as SARS-CoV-2-specific when V gene, CDR3 amino acid sequence and J gene were exactly matched to a known reactive TCR set. The reference SARS-CoV-2 TCR set was obtained from MIRA and was filtered for enrichment in COVID-19-positive ImmuneCODE repertoires, whereby public or cross-reactive TCRs were removed. Based on the MIRA antigens, annotated TCRs were further analysed at the level of specific ORF or position within ORF. Breadth was defined as annotated unique rearrangements over total unique productive rearrangements; depth was the summed frequency of those rearrangements. Two-sided Wilcoxon rank-sum tests were applied when comparing TCR breadth between groups. As stored in TCRdb, this immuneACCESS dataset retains in-frame rearrangements with V and J assigned. A fraction of the clones does not appear; measured against another copy, unresolved V genes explain less than half of the discrepancy, and the remainder lacks a known reason. The V and J calls and the clone size are those of that table, but D and trimming were determined from the DNA. In all, the sample holds 440,000 or so clones, and 92% of those were seen once. The ten largest clones add up to approximately 1.7% of the sample.

Points the paper makes about the study in general: Comparing responses between vaccine doses or regimens was not something the study was powered to do. After vaccination, substantial breadth of spike-specific CD8+ and CD4+ T cell responses was reported. Comparable non-spike TCR breadth was observed between vaccine and placebo recipients, consistent with only spike being contained in the vaccine. Spike-specific TCR breadth was higher in Ad26.COV2.S recipients than in placebo recipients (P = 0.0014). It was noted by the authors that total T cell responses may have been underestimated by the TCR breadth and depth analyses.

The TCR was taken from a person between 18 and 65 years old who received the Ad26.COV2.S COVID-19 vaccine or a placebo. Sequenced here: peripheral blood, sampled in a trial of Ad26.COV2.S vaccine versus placebo. The sequence is built from TRBV18 and TRBJ2-7; D gene: possibly TRBD1, on 5 matching bases. The CDR3 has the sequence CASSSGRLVYEQYF. The DNA is TGTGCCAGCTCTTCAGGGCGGTTGGTCTACGAGCAGTACTTC.